The entry below describes one T cell receptor beta chain. Produced via immunoSEQ multiplex PCR; TCRdb's table is partial and in-frame only. Found here are about 57,000 clones, roughly 90% of them singletons; the top ten hold 3% to 4%. Germline values: CDR1 MNHNS, CDR2 SASEGT. V was clipped by 11 bases and J by 5 bases, with 15 bases between them. This CDR3 has 12 residues. This sample was taken from a study of T cell changes during pregnancy in multiple sclerosis. The receptor was isolated from a female donor in good health, enrolled as a control in a pregnancy study. This chain joins TRBV6-1 and TRBJ1-2; a weak D match, TRBD1 (5 bases). Sequenced material: peripheral blood, taken after pregnancy. CDR3 region: CAGGRSGYGYTF. Written as DNA, the CDR3 is TGTGCCGGCGGCCGGTCAGGGTATGGCTACACCTTC.